This T cell receptor (beta chain) appears in the sequencing data of a study of identical twins. The CDR3 extends over 17 amino acids. The germline gives CDR1 DFQATT, CDR2 SNEGSKA (reference sequence). J lost 2 bases, V lost 5 bases, and 14 bases had no gene match. Regarding the study as a whole: Insertions were reduced in abundant cord blood beta clonotypes but not in memory repertoires.

In this sample, this clonotype turned up a few times. Its target is not known. Addition of a universal primer site occurred through template switching, and cDNA carried unique molecular identifiers. TCRdb processed the 5' RACE reads anew with MiXCR; each CDR3 protein has one entry. The sample shows around 1.7 million distinct CDR3 sequences, more than 30% of them seen only once. The TCR was taken from a newborn girl in good health. Sequenced material: cord blood. The gene calls are TRBV20-1 and TRBJ2-3, with 9 bases fitting TRBD2. CDR3 bases: TGCAGTGCTCCGGGGTGGAGTAGCGGGGGATACACAGATACGCAGTATTTT. The encoded protein is CSAPGWSSGGYTDTQYF.